Each of the 10 T cell receptor beta chains below was sequenced from the same sample in a study of CD8+CD57+ T cells in acquired aplastic anemia. Using genomic DNA as the template, TCR beta VDJ and CDR3 profiling was carried out. Using its own MiXCR run on the reads, TCRdb lists one record per CDR3 protein. The sample records some 140,000 distinct CDR3 sequences, roughly 54% being singletons. The patients chosen for sequencing had shown expansion of CD8+CD57+ cells (detected by flow cytometry). Sequencing was done on a sample of sorted CD4+, CD8+, or CD8+CD57+ T cells (not recorded which) from PBMCs. The receptor source for this set is a human donor with aplastic anemia.

As regards this clonotype: The conserved phenylalanine or tryptophan is not found at the CDR3 terminus, so this likely reflects a read error. The rearrangement links TRBV2 to TRBJ2-7; the D gene could be TRBD1 or TRBD2 (5 bases each). The germline V gene has CDR1 SNHLY and CDR2 FYNNEI. The ends were cut back, 5 bases at V and 2 bases at J, with 10 bases in the middle. CDR3 length: 13 amino acids. The CDR3, as DNA: TGTGCCAGCAGTCGGGAAGGGGCCTACGAGCAGTACCTC. This gives the protein CASSREGAYEQYL.

The chain carries TRBV15 and TRBJ1-3, with TRBD1 matching 9 bases. The V and J ends lost 4 bases and 6 bases, in that order; junction bases with no gene match: 7. CDR3 size: 15 residues. Germline V gene sequence: CDR1 LNHNV, CDR2 YYDKDF (reference sequence). CDR3 sequence reads: CATSIQGAILNTIYF. CDR3 DNA: TGTGCCACCAGCATACAGGGGGCAATTTTAAACACCATATATTTT.

The chain links TRBV6-5 to TRBJ1-2, with 7 bases fitting TRBD1. The junction had 14 bases not matched to a gene; V was cut back by 2 bases and J by 8 bases. Germline loops: CDR1 MNHEY, CDR2 SVGAGI. This CDR3 spans 16 amino acids. The CDR3 nucleotides read TGTGCCAGCAGTTACATCGGACAGGCAGCAAAGGTCGGCTACACCTTC. This encodes CASSYIGQAAKVGYTF.

The rearrangement links TRBV24-1 to TRBJ2-1, with unresolved D. The V end lost 6 bases, the J end lost 10 bases, and 15 bases lay between the germline ends. This CDR3 is built from 13 residues. Germline V gene sequence: CDR1 KGHDR, CDR2 SFDVKD. In nucleotides, the CDR3 is TGTGCCACCAGTTGGTCGGTCGCCAGGGAGCAGTTCTTC. It specifies CATSWSVAREQFF.

The chain is built from TRBV10-3 and TRBJ1-2, with a weak D call TRBD1 (5 bases). Germline V CDR1 and CDR2: ENHRY, SYGVKD. CDR3 length: 13 amino acids. Trimming shortened V by 10 bases and J by 4 bases, and 16 bases separated the two germline ends. This CDR3 reads CATRQLTTYGYTF. The CDR3 nucleotides are TGTGCCACTCGACAGTTAACTACCTATGGCTACACCTTC.

This clonotype was observed many times. The chain is built from TRBV20-1 and TRBJ2-3; 7 bases agree with TRBD2. CDR3 length: 15 amino acids. V lost 6 bases, J lost 3 bases, and 12 bases stayed unmatched. CDR1 is DFQATT, CDR2 SNEGSKA, per germline (reference sequence). The CDR3 nucleotides read TGCAGTGCGACGCCCGGACTAGACATAACAGATACGCAGTATTTT. This translates into CSATPGLDITDTQYF.

This clonotype was recorded a few times. Being one base from a much bigger clone, this may be a read error. The CDR3 here is CASSLGASYSTEAFF. The CDR3 DNA is TGTGCCAGCAGCTTAGGAGCATCCTATAGCACTGAAGCTTTCTTT. The chain recombines TRBV13 with TRBJ1-1, with D hard to call. V lost 0 bases and J 4 bases, leaving 12 bases between the germline ends. Germline V gene sequence: CDR1 PRHDT, CDR2 FYEKMQ (reference sequence). The CDR3 contains 15 residues.

This clonotype was detected a few times. The chain is built from TRBV10-3 and TRBJ2-7; D is possibly TRBD2 (5 bases). The CDR3 runs 16 residues. V dropped 3 bases and J dropped 0 bases, with 15 bases sitting between them. CDR1 and CDR2 from the germline V gene are ENHRY and SYGVKD. The CDR3 DNA follows: TGTGCCATCAGTGAATTTGAGGGCAGGTCCTCCTACGAGCAGTACTTC. Its protein is CAISEFEGRSSYEQYF.

This chain joins TRBV11-1 and TRBJ1-2; D is uncertain. V was shortened by 1 base and J by 0 bases, with 12 bases between the two germline ends. The CDR3 is 16 residues long. CDR1 is SGHAT, CDR2 FQDESV, per germline (reference sequence). Written as DNA, the CDR3 is TGTGCCAGCAGCTTAGGGGCTGGGAGCGCTAACTATGGCTACACCTTC. Protein sequence: CASSLGAGSANYGYTF.

The gene calls are TRBV24-1 and TRBJ2-1; 7 nucleotides agree with TRBD1. The germline gives CDR1 KGHDR, CDR2 SFDVKD. Unmatched junction bases numbered 2, after V lost 0 bases and J lost 4 bases. This CDR3 has 15 residues. The CDR3 coding sequence is TGTGCCACCAGTGATTTGCACAGGGGTTACAATGAGCAGTTCTTC. It codes for CATSDLHRGYNEQFF.